These T cell receptor beta chains were read from a single sample in a study of T cell changes during pregnancy in multiple sclerosis. The protocol was immunoSEQ multiplex PCR, while the TCRdb copy is restricted to in-frame clones and leaves out a portion. The sample lists 98,000 or so clones; about 93% were seen once. The sample in question was peripheral blood, obtained after pregnancy. These receptors all come from a female donor with multiple sclerosis, enrolled in a pregnancy study. CDR3s leave out the opening cysteine and the closing phenylalanine or tryptophan. The listing skips clone size in some rows; elsewhere it reads once, few, many or a size class.

CDR3aa,v_gene,j_gene,abundance
ASSLSMRETQY,TRBV27,TRBJ2-5,.
ASSPIAGGNNEQF,TRBV18,TRBJ2-1,.
ASSSSLRAWELF,TRBV6-1,TRBJ2-2,.
ASSQEPHGGNTIY,TRBV4-3,TRBJ1-3,.
AWSEGTGRETQY,TRBV30,TRBJ2-5,.
ASRGQTYGYT,TRBV6-1,TRBJ1-2,.
ASSQATSYEQY,TRBV4-1,TRBJ2-7,.
ASSRDYNEQF,TRBV5-5,TRBJ2-1,.
ASSFSGGGSYT,TRBV27,TRBJ1-2,.
AWSYGTSPVYEQY,TRBV30,TRBJ2-7,.
ASSQDPGGHFKAF,TRBV4-3,TRBJ1-1,.
ASSLIGGRTYEQY,TRBV28,TRBJ2-7,.
ASRGTSGSYEQY,TRBV28,TRBJ2-7,.
ASSEAPPAGGNTIY,TRBV6-1,TRBJ1-3,.
ASSLPGAHNEQF,TRBV5-4,TRBJ2-1,.
ASSPLTSGGVETQY,TRBV27,TRBJ2-5,.
ASSQGTGAANYGYT,TRBV2,TRBJ1-2,.
ASSLRVGTGGFGNEQY,TRBV27,TRBJ2-7,.
ASSPPGGVAEAF,TRBV18,TRBJ1-1,.
ASSVGSGVSYEQY,TRBV6-1,TRBJ2-7,.
ASSLEAGGSLNEQY,TRBV5-1,TRBJ2-7,.
ASSVTSGHTDTQY,TRBV9,TRBJ2-3,once
ASSQNRGAYEQY,TRBV4-2,TRBJ2-7,once
ASSEEGVGVLRANVLT,TRBV2,TRBJ2-6,.
SVDGTSGRGPYNEQF,TRBV29-1,TRBJ2-1,.